Listed below are T cell receptor beta chains from one sample, sequenced in a study of CD8+ T cells in alopecia areata. Using immunoSEQ multiplex PCR, the repertoire was profiled, and TCRdb retains in-frame clones only, with some absent. The profile shows 250,000 or so clones, roughly two thirds of them singletons. The source material was CD4+ T cells sorted from blood, sampled at week 0. The source is a human donor with alopecia areata. Each CDR3 is given with its conserved first and last residue. D genes are given only for firm matches. Size is stated for part of the rows, as once, few or many counts, or as a class when the clone is expanded.

>NA|TRBJ1-1|TRBV14|NA
TGTGCCAGCAGCATTATTGACGGTCCGGCTGAAGCTTTCTTT
CASSIIDGPAEAFF
>TRBD1|TRBJ1-1|TRBV5-1|NA
TGCGCCAGCAGCTTTACAGGGGTCCCTTACACTGAAGCTTTCTTT
CASSFTGVPYTEAFF
>TRBD2|TRBJ2-5|TRBV29-1|NA
TGCAGCGTTCCTCCTTCGGGCGGGGGGCAAGAGACCCAGTACTTC
CSVPPSGGGQETQYF
>NA|TRBJ2-2|TRBV27|NA
TGTGCCAGCAGTTCTCCGACGTTCTCCACCGGGGAGCTGTTTTTT
CASSSPTFSTGELFF
>TRBD2|TRBJ2-2|TRBV2|NA
TGTGCCAGCCAAGGACTAGCGAACACCGGGGAGCTGTTTTTT
CASQGLANTGELFF
>NA|TRBJ1-2|TRBV5-1|NA
TGCGCCAGCAGCTTGGACAGTTTGGTTGGCTACACCTTC
CASSLDSLVGYTF
>NA|TRBJ2-7|TRBV20-1|NA
TGCAGTGCTAGTCCGGGCGGGTACTTC
CSASPGGYF
>NA|TRBJ2-1|TRBV30|NA
TGTGCCTGGAGTGTCACAGATTACAATGAGCAGTTCTTC
CAWSVTDYNEQFF
>NA|TRBJ2-1|TRBV27|NA
TGTGCCAGCAACTACGGGGGTTCCTACAATGAGCAGTTCTTC
CASNYGGSYNEQFF
>NA|TRBJ2-3|TRBV7-9|NA
TGTGCCAGCAGCGCTCGGGATACGCAGTATTTT
CASSARDTQYF
>NA|TRBJ2-4|TRBV10-3|NA
TGTGCCACCACGGACGGGCTAGCCAAAAACATTCAGTACTTC
CATTDGLAKNIQYF
>TRBD1|TRBJ2-3|TRBV29-1|NA
TGCAGCGTTACCGGGACAGGAGACTCTTATAGCACAGATACGCAGTATTTT
CSVTGTGDSYSTDTQYF
>TRBD2|TRBJ2-7|TRBV9|NA
TGTGCCAGCAGCGTCCAACCGGGAGGGGGCTACGAGCAGTACTTC
CASSVQPGGGYEQYF
>NA|TRBJ1-4|TRBV30|NA
TGTGCCTGGAGCGGGTCCCCCGGGGAAAAACTGTTTTTT
CAWSGSPGEKLFF
>TRBD2|TRBJ2-3|TRBV27|few
TGTGCCAGCAGCTTGACTAGCTCCAAGACAGATACGCAGTATTTT
CASSLTSSKTDTQYF
>NA|TRBJ2-7|TRBV2|NA
TGTGCCAGCCGGATACAGGGACCTACTGTTGAGCAGTACTTC
CASRIQGPTVEQYF
>NA|TRBJ2-2|TRBV29-1|NA
TGCAGCGTGACCGCAGGGGCGACCGGGGAGCTGTTTTTT
CSVTAGATGELFF
>NA|TRBJ1-1|TRBV2|NA
TGTGCCAGCATCCCGGGACATGGGAACACTGAAGCTTTCTTT
CASIPGHGNTEAFF
>NA|TRBJ2-5|TRBV5-1|NA
TGCGCCAGCAGCTCACGGACAGCACAAGAGACCCAGTACTTC
CASSSRTAQETQYF
>NA|TRBJ1-6|TRBV5-1|NA
TGCGCCAGCACCTCCGGCGGAGGACGTTCACCCCTCCACTTT
CASTSGGGRSPLHF
>NA|TRBJ2-7|TRBV7-2|NA
TGTGCCAGCAGCTTAAGAGCGGCTTCCTACGAGCAGTACTTC
CASSLRAASYEQYF
>NA|TRBJ2-1|TRBV5-1|once
TGCGCCAGCAGCTTGGTTCACAGGGTTGAGTGGAACTACAATGAGCAGTTCTTC
CASSLVHRVEWNYNEQFF
>NA|TRBJ2-3|TRBV29-1|NA
TGCAGCGTCCGAGGGGGGGGCACAGATACGCAGTATTTT
CSVRGGGTDTQYF
>TRBD1|TRBJ1-5|TRBV28|NA
TGTGCCAGCAGTTTTCACATGACAGGGGCTCAGCCCCAGCATTTT
CASSFHMTGAQPQHF
>TRBD2|TRBJ2-5|TRBV18|NA
TGTGCCAGCTCGCCTAGCGGGGCTTCAGAGACCCAGTACTTC
CASSPSGASETQYF
>NA|TRBJ1-3|TRBV5-1|NA
TGCGCCAGCAGCTTGACGGCAGTCCTCTCTGGAAACACCATATATTTT
CASSLTAVLSGNTIYF
>NA|TRBJ1-1|TRBV2|NA
TGTGCCAGCAGTGAAAGGGCCCACGAAGGGGGAACTGAAGCTTTCTTT
CASSERAHEGGTEAFF
>NA|TRBJ2-7|TRBV10-3|few
TGTGCCATCGGAGGGACTTCCTACGAGCAGTACTTC
CAIGGTSYEQYF
>TRBD1|TRBJ2-7|TRBV7-2|NA
TGTGCCAGCAGCCTTCGGACAGGGAACTACGAGCAGTACTTC
CASSLRTGNYEQYF
>NA|TRBJ2-5|TRBV2|NA
TGTGCCAGCAGTGGGGGCAGCCAAGAGACCCAGTACTTC
CASSGGSQETQYF
>NA|TRBJ2-5|TRBV5-6|NA
TGTGCCAGCAGCTCACAGTTAAGCAAAGAGACCCAGTACTTC
CASSSQLSKETQYF
>NA|TRBJ2-1|TRBV6-6|few
TGTGCCAGCAGTTACATGGTCGGATACAATGAGCAGTTCTTC
CASSYMVGYNEQFF
>TRBD2|TRBJ2-5|TRBV5-1|NA
TGCGCCAGCAGCTTGGCCGCTAGCGGGGGGCAAGAGACCCAGTACTTC
CASSLAASGGQETQYF
>TRBD2|TRBJ2-3|TRBV4-3|NA
TGCGCCAGCAGCCAAGGTACTAGCGGTGTACTAGATACGCAGTATTTT
CASSQGTSGVLDTQYF
>NA|TRBJ1-1|TRBV30|NA
TGTGCCTGGAGGGGACAACTTAACACTGAAGCTTTCTTT
CAWRGQLNTEAFF
>TRBD1|TRBJ2-5|TRBV29-1|NA
TGCAGCGTTGGGGACAGGCAAGAGACCCAGTACTTC
CSVGDRQETQYF
>NA|TRBJ2-3|TRBV27|NA
TGTGCCAGCAGTATACAGGGTAGCACAGATACGCAGTATTTT
CASSIQGSTDTQYF
>NA|TRBJ2-4|TRBV7-2|NA
TGTGCCAGCAGCTTAGCAGTAGCCAAAAACATTCAGTACTTC
CASSLAVAKNIQYF
>TRBD2|TRBJ2-5|TRBV7-3|NA
TGTGCCAGCAGCTTAATCGGGGGGCAAGAGACCCAGTACTTC
CASSLIGGQETQYF
>TRBD1|TRBJ2-1|TRBV19|NA
TGTGCCAGTACCCGAGGGACAGGGTACAATGAGCAGTTCTTC
CASTRGTGYNEQFF
>TRBD1|TRBJ2-7|TRBV27|NA
TGTGCCAGCCGAACTTCGGACAGGCCGTCCTACGAGCAGTACTTC
CASRTSDRPSYEQYF
>TRBD2|TRBJ2-1|TRBV30|NA
TGTGCCGGGGATAGCGGGGGATACAATGAGCAGTTCTTC
CAGDSGGYNEQFF
>NA|TRBJ2-7|TRBV15|NA
TGTGCCACCAGCAGAGACGCCAGGGCCTACGAGCAGTACTTC
CATSRDARAYEQYF
>TRBD1|TRBJ2-1|TRBV13|few
TGTGCCAGCAGCCCTGGACAGGGGGCAGGGTCCTACAATGAGCAGTTCTTC
CASSPGQGAGSYNEQFF
>TRBD1|TRBJ2-3|TRBV5-4|NA
TGTGCCAGCAGCTTGGGGGACAGGGCCACAGATACGCAGTATTTT
CASSLGDRATDTQYF
>NA|TRBJ2-3|TRBV23-1|once
TGCGCCAGAGACACAGATACGCAGTATTTT
CARDTDTQYF
>NA|TRBJ2-7|TRBV5-1|NA
TGCGCCAGCAGCCGCGACGTATTCGGACTGGAGCCCTACGAGCAGTACTTC
CASSRDVFGLEPYEQYF
>NA|TRBJ1-4|TRBV7-2|few
TGTGCCAGCAGCTTAGGCACACATGAAAAACTGTTTTTT
CASSLGTHEKLFF
>NA|TRBJ1-5|TRBV6-5|few
TGTGCCAGCAGTTACCTCACAGGGAGAGATCAGCCCCAGCATTTT
CASSYLTGRDQPQHF
>NA|TRBJ2-3|TRBV4-1|NA
TGCGCCAGCAGCCAAGACCCCGGGGTTCGGACAGATACGCAGTATTTT
CASSQDPGVRTDTQYF
>TRBD2|TRBJ2-5|TRBV7-2|NA
TGTGCCAGCAGCTTATCCAGCGGGGGCCAAGAGACCCAGTACTTC
CASSLSSGGQETQYF
>NA|TRBJ2-3|TRBV4-2|few
TGTGCCAGCAGCCAAGCAGGGCCCGATACGCAGTATTTT
CASSQAGPDTQYF